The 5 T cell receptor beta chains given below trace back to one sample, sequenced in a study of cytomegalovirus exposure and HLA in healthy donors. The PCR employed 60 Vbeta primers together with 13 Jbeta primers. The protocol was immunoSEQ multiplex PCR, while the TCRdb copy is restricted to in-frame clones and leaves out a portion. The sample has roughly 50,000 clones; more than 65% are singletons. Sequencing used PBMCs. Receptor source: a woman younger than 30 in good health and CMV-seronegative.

CDR3 protein: CASSARRQDEQYF. Written as DNA, the CDR3 is TGTGCCAGTAGCGCGAGACGGCAGGACGAGCAGTACTTC. The chain carries TRBV19 and TRBJ2-7; D gene ambiguous. Trimming took off 6 bases at V and 5 bases at J, with 14 bases between the two ends. Germline CDR1 reads LNHDA; CDR2 reads SQIVND (reference sequence). CDR3 length: 13 amino acids.

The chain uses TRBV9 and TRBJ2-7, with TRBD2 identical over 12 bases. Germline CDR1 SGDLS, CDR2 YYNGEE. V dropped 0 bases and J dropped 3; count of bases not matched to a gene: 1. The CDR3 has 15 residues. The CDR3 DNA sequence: TGTGCCAGCAGCGTAGGGACTAGCGGGAACTACGAGCAGTACTTC. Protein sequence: CASSVGTSGNYEQYF.

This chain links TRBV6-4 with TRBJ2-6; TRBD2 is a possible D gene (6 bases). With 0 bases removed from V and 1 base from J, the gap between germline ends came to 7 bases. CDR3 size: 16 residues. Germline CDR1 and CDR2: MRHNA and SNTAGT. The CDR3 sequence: CASSDSGGSGANVLTF. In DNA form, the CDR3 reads TGTGCCAGCAGTGACTCAGGAGGGTCTGGGGCCAACGTCCTGACTTTC.

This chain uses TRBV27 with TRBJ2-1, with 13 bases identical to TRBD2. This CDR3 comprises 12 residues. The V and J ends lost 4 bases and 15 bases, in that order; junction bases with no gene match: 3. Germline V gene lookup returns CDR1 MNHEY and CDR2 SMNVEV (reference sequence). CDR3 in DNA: TGTGCCAGCAGTTCGGGACTAGCGGGGCCGTTCTTC. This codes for CASSSGLAGPFF.

The CDR3 DNA is TGTGCCAGCGGGGCTGGGCAGGGGCCCAACGAGCAGTACTTC. It translates to CASGAGQGPNEQYF. This rearrangement joins TRBV28 to TRBJ2-5; D may be TRBD1 (6 bases). The end of the DNA aligns better with TRBJ2-7, so the J call may be wrong. CDR3 length equals 14 residues. Germline V gives CDR1 MDHEN, CDR2 SYDVKM.